These T cell receptor beta chains were read from a single sample in a study of cytomegalovirus exposure and HLA in healthy donors. Clones were read by immunoSEQ multiplex PCR, and TCRdb kept only the in-frame ones, dropping some. The repertoire holds about 98,000 clones, with more than 60% as singletons. Material for sequencing was PBMCs. The receptors here all came from a human donor in good health. Each CDR3 is given with its conserved first and last residue. D genes are given only for firm matches. Rows may omit the clone size; those that give it use once, few, many or a size class.

J gene | clone size | D gene | V gene | CDR3 protein | CDR3 DNA
TRBJ2-2 | . | TRBD1 | TRBV29-1 | CSGGTGATGELFF | TGCAGCGGCGGGACAGGGGCCACCGGGGAGCTGTTTTTT
TRBJ2-7 | . | TRBD2 | TRBV5-1 | CASSSGLAGGPSSYEQYF | TGCGCCAGCAGCTCCGGACTAGCGGGAGGGCCGAGCTCCTACGAGCAGTACTTC
TRBJ1-3 | . | . | TRBV4-3 | CASSQAQSLSGNTIYF | TGCGCCAGCAGCCAAGCACAGTCTCTCAGTGGAAACACCATATATTTT
TRBJ2-3 | . | TRBD2 | TRBV5-1 | CASSLATSASTDTQYF | TGCGCCAGCAGCTTGGCGACTAGCGCAAGCACAGATACGCAGTATTTT
TRBJ1-1 | . | TRBD1 | TRBV19 | CASRNLQGAGTHTEAFF | TGTGCCAGTAGGAACTTACAGGGGGCTGGAACGCACACTGAAGCTTTCTTT
TRBJ2-2 | . | . | TRBV19 | CASSAGPLRNSNTGELFF | TGTGCCAGTAGTGCGGGACCCCTTAGAAATTCCAACACCGGGGAGCTGTTTTTT
TRBJ1-1 | . | . | TRBV20-1 | CSASPVTVAFF | TGCAGTGCTAGTCCGGTAACCGTGGCTTTCTTT
TRBJ1-1 | . | . | TRBV29-1 | CSGIQGLNTEAFF | TGCAGCGGTATACAGGGCTTGAACACTGAAGCTTTCTTT
TRBJ2-5 | . | TRBD2 | TRBV6-6 | CASRGLAGAGETQYF | TGTGCCAGCAGGGGACTAGCGGGAGCGGGGGAGACCCAGTACTTC
TRBJ2-7 | few | TRBD2 | TRBV5-6 | CASSFKQSGNSYEQYF | TGTGCCAGCAGCTTTAAACAGAGCGGGAACTCCTACGAGCAGTACTTC
TRBJ2-5 | once | . | TRBV10-3 | CAISESEGVETQYF | TGTGCCATCAGTGAGTCAGAGGGGGTAGAGACCCAGTACTTC
TRBJ2-3 | . | TRBD2 | TRBV25-1 | CASSESFVAGGTDTQYF | TGTGCCAGCAGTGAATCGTTTGTAGCGGGGGGGACAGATACGCAGTATTTT
TRBJ1-3 | . | . | TRBV7-8 | CASTHRGGPGATSGNTIYF | TGTGCCAGCACCCACCGGGGTGGGCCAGGGGCTACCTCTGGAAACACCATATATTTT
TRBJ2-1 | . | . | TRBV10-2 | CASSDWRGSSYNEQFF | TGCGCCAGCAGTGATTGGCGGGGAAGCTCCTACAATGAGCAGTTCTTC
TRBJ1-5 | many | . | TRBV6-4 | CASSEQTSNQPQHF | TGTGCCAGCAGTGAACAGACAAGTAATCAGCCCCAGCATTTT
TRBJ1-2 | . | . | TRBV6-5 | CASSYQGGNGYTF | TGTGCCAGCAGTTACCAGGGCGGCAATGGCTACACCTTC
TRBJ1-4 | . | . | TRBV2 | CASSDPRRATNEKLFF | TGTGCCAGCAGTGACCCAAGGAGGGCAACTAATGAAAAACTGTTTTTT
TRBJ1-3 | . | . | TRBV4-2 | CASSQEGSGNSGNTIYF | TGTGCCAGCAGCCAAGAGGGATCGGGGAACTCTGGAAACACCATATATTTT
TRBJ2-1 | . | . | TRBV19 | CASSITGYEQFF | TGTGCCAGTAGTATCACAGGGTATGAGCAGTTCTTC
TRBJ2-1 | . | TRBD2 | TRBV29-1 | CSARMGGRAVNEQFF | TGCAGCGCCCGGATGGGAGGGAGGGCCGTGAATGAGCAGTTCTTC
TRBJ2-3 | . | TRBD2 | TRBV10-2 | CASSERLTSGGWADTQYF | TGCGCCAGCAGTGAGCGGTTAACTAGCGGGGGTTGGGCAGATACGCAGTATTTT
TRBJ1-6 | few | . | TRBV29-1 | CSVNTGYNSPLHF | TGCAGCGTGAATACTGGTTATAATTCACCCCTCCACTTT
TRBJ2-1 | . | TRBD1 | TRBV5-1 | CASSLYRTGGFNEQFF | TGCGCCAGCAGCTTGTATAGGACAGGGGGCTTCAATGAGCAGTTCTTC
TRBJ2-7 | . | . | TRBV6-6 | CASSLIARPYEQYF | TGTGCCAGCAGTTTGATAGCTAGACCCTACGAGCAGTACTTC
TRBJ2-6 | once | TRBD1 | TRBV2 | CASKQQGATGANVLTF | TGTGCCAGCAAACAACAGGGGGCAACTGGGGCCAACGTCCTGACTTTC
TRBJ1-2 | . | . | TRBV6-5 | CASTEGGRGGYTF | TGTGCCAGCACCGAGGGAGGGAGAGGGGGCTACACCTTC
TRBJ1-5 | few | TRBD1 | TRBV5-1 | CASSAGTGANQPQHF | TGCGCCAGCAGCGCCGGGACAGGGGCAAATCAGCCCCAGCATTTT
TRBJ2-7 | . | TRBD2 | TRBV5-6 | CASSLAPAGVSEQYF | TGTGCCAGCAGCTTGGCCCCAGCGGGAGTATCCGAGCAGTACTTC
TRBJ2-7 | . | . | TRBV11-2 | CASSPLRVGYEQYF | TGTGCCAGCAGCCCCTTGAGGGTCGGATACGAGCAGTACTTC
TRBJ2-1 | . | TRBD1 | TRBV20-1 | CSAGTANEQFF | TGCAGTGCGGGGACAGCCAATGAGCAGTTCTTC
TRBJ1-5 | . | . | TRBV2 | CASSPGPLRPQHF | TGTGCCAGCAGTCCAGGGCCCCTAAGGCCCCAGCATTTT
TRBJ2-3 | . | . | TRBV9 | CASSVQGGKGKSGTQYF | TGTGCCAGCAGCGTCCAGGGGGGTAAGGGTAAATCGGGTACGCAGTATTTT
TRBJ2-1 | . | . | TRBV12-2 | CASRLSGAPDLRSSYNEQFF | TGTGCAAGTCGCTTAAGTGGGGCTCCGGATCTCCGGAGCTCCTACAATGAGCAGTTCTTC
TRBJ2-5 | . | TRBD2 | TRBV7-7 | CASSLTSGAMETQYF | TGTGCCAGCAGCTTGACTAGCGGGGCGATGGAGACCCAGTACTTC
TRBJ2-7 | . | TRBD2 | TRBV10-3 | CAIRTSGIYEQYF | TGTGCCATCAGGACTAGCGGGATCTACGAGCAGTACTTC
TRBJ2-5 | . | TRBD1 | TRBV7-9 | CASSARTGGGETQYF | TGTGCCAGCAGCGCCCGGACAGGGGGCGGAGAGACCCAGTACTTC
TRBJ2-7 | . | . | TRBV10-3 | CAISNPGRRNEQYF | TGTGCCATCAGTAACCCCGGACGGAGGAACGAGCAGTACTTC
TRBJ1-1 | . | . | TRBV20-1 | CSARNTEAFF | TGCAGTGCCCGGAACACTGAAGCTTTCTTT
TRBJ2-3 | . | . | TRBV7-8 | CASSLDRLTDTQYF | TGTGCCAGCAGCTTAGACAGGCTCACAGATACGCAGTATTTT
TRBJ1-4 | . | TRBD1 | TRBV30 | CAWSRTGANEKLFF | TGTGCCTGGTCAAGGACAGGGGCTAATGAAAAACTGTTTTTT
TRBJ2-1 | many | TRBD1 | TRBV5-1 | CASSFGQGVYNEQFF | TGCGCCAGCAGCTTTGGACAGGGGGTCTACAATGAGCAGTTCTTC
TRBJ1-5 | once | . | TRBV5-5 | CASSPHYTLEGNQPQHF | TGTGCCAGCAGCCCACATTACACCCTCGAGGGCAATCAGCCCCAGCATTTT